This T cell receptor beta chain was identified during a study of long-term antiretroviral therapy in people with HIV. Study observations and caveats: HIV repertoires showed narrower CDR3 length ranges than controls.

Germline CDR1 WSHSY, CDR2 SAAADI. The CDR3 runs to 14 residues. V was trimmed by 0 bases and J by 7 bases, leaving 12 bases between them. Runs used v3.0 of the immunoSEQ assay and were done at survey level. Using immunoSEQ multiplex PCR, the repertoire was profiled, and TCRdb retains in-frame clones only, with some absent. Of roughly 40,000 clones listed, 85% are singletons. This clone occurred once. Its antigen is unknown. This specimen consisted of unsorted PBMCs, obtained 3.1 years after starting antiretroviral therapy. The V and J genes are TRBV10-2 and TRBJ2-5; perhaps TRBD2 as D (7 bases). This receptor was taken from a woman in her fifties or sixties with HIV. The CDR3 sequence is CASSESGGARTQYF. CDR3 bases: TGCGCCAGCAGTGAGTCTGGGGGGGCGAGGACCCAGTACTTC.